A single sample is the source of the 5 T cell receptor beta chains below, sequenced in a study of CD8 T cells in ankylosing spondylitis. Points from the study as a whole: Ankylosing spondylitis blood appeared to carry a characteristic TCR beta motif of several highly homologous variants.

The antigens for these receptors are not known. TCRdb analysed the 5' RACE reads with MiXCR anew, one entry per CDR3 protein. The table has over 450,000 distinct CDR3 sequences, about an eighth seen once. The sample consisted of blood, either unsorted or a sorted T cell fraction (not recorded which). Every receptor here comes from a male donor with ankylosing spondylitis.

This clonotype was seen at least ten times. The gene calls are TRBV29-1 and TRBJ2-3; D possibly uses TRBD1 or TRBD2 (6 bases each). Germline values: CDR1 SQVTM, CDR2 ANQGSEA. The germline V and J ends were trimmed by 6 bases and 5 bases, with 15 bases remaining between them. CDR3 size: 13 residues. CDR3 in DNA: TGCAGCGTCATACAGGGAGGAGGAGATACGCAGTATTTT. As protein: CSVIQGGGDTQYF.

The CDR3 here is CATSDVGGGGGDTQYF. For the CDR3, the DNA is TGTGCCACCAGTGATGTCGGAGGGGGCGGTGGAGATACGCAGTATTTT. This chain links TRBV24-1 with TRBJ2-3, with a weak D call TRBD1 (7 bases). V shed 3 bases and J shed 5 bases, with 17 bases lying between them. The CDR3 extends over 16 amino acids. From germline, CDR1 is KGHDR and CDR2 SFDVKD.

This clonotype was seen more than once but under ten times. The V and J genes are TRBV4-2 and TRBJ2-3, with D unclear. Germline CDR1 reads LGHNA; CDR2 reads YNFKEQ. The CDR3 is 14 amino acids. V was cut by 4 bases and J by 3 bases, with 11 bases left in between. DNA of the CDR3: TGTGCCAGCAGCCCAAACTTAGGTACAGATACGCAGTATTTT. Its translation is CASSPNLGTDTQYF.

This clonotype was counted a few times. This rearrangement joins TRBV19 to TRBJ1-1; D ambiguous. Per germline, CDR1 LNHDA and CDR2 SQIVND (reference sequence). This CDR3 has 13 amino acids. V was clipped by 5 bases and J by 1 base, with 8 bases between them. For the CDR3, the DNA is TGTGCCAGTAGTTCAGTAAGGAACACTGAAGCTTTCTTT. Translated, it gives CASSSVRNTEAFF.

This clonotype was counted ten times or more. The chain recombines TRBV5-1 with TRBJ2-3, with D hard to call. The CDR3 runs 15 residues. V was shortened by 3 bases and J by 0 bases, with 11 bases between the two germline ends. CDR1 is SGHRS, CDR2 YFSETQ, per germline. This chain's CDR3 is CASSSDPSSTDTQYF. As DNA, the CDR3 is TGCGCCAGCAGCTCGGACCCCTCTAGCACAGATACGCAGTATTTT.